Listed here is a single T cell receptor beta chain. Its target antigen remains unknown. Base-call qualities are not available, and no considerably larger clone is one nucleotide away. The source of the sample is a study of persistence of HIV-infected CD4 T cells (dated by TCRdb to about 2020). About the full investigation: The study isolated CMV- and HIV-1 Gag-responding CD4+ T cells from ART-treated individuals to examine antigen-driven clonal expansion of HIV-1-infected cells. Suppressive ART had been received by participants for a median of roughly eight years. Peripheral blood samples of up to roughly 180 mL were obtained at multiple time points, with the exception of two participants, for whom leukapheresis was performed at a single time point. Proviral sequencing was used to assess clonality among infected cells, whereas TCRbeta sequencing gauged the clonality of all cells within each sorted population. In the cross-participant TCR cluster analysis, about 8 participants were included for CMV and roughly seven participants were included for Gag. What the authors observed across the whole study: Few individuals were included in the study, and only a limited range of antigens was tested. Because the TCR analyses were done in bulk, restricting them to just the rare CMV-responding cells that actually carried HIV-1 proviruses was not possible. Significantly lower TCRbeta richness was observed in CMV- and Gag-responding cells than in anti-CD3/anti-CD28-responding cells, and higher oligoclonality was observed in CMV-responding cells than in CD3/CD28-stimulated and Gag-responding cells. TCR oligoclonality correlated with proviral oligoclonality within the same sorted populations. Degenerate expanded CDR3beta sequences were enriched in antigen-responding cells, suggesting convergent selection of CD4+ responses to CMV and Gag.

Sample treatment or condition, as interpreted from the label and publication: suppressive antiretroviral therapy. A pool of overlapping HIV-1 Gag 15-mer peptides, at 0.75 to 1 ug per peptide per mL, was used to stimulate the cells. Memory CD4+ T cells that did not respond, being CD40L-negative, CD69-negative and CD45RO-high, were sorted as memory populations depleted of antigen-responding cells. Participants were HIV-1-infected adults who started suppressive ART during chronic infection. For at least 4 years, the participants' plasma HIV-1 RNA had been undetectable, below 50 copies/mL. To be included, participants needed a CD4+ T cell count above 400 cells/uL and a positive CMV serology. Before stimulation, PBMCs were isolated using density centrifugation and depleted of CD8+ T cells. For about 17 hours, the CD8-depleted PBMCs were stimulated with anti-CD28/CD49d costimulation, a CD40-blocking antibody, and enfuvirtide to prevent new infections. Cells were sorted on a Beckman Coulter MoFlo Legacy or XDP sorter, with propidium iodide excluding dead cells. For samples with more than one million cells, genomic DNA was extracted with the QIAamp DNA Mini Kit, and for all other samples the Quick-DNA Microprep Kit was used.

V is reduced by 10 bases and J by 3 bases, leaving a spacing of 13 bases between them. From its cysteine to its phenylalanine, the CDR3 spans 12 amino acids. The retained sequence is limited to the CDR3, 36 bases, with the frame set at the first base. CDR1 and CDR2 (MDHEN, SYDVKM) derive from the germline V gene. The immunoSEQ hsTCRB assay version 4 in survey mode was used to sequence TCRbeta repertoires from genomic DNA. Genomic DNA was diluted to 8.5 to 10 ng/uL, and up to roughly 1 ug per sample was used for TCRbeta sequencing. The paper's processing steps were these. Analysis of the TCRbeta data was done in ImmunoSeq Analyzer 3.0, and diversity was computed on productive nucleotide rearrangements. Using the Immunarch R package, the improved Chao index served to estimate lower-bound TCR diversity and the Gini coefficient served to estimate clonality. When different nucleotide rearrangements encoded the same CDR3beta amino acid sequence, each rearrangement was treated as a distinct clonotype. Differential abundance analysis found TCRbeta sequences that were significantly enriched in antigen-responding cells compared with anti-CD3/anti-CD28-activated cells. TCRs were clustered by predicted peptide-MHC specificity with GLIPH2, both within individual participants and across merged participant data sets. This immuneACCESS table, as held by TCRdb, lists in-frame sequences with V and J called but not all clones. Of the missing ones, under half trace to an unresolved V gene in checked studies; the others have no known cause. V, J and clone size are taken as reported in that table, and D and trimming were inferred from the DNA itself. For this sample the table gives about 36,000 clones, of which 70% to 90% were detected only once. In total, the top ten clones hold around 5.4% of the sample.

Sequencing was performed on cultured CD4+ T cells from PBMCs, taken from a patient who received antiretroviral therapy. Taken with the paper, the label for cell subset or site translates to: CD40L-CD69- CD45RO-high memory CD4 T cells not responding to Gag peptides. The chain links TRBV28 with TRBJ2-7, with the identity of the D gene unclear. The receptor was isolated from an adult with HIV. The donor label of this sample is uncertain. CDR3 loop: CATLQGVYEQYF. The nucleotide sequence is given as TGTGCCACCCTCCAAGGCGTCTACGAGCAGTACTTC.